This passage covers 7 T cell receptor beta chains from one sample sequenced in a study of blood T cell repertoires in COVID-19. The data were produced by immunoSEQ multiplex PCR, yet TCRdb's version contains in-frame clones alone and is incomplete. The sample yields 110,000 to 150,000 clones, over 75% seen once. Material: peripheral blood. The source of these receptors is an older man with acute or convalescent COVID-19.

V gene TRBV19 combines with J gene TRBJ2-1; tentatively, D is TRBD2 (6 bases). CDR3 length: 15 residues. Trimming took 5 bases from V and 2 from J, leaving 13 bases between them. Germline V gives CDR1 LNHDA, CDR2 SQIVND (reference sequence). The CDR3 DNA reads as TGTGCCAGTAGTTCCCCGGGACTTGCCTACAATGAGCAGTTCTTC. This codes for CASSSPGLAYNEQFF.

Here the CDR3 reads CASSPPGQRTYEQYF. For the CDR3, the DNA is TGTGCCAGCTCACCGCCGGGACAGCGAACCTACGAGCAGTACTTC. The chain carries TRBV18 and TRBJ2-7; 7 nucleotides align to TRBD1. The CDR3 is 15 amino acids. Trimming took 3 bases from V and 2 from J; bases not matched to a gene: 7. Germline CDR1 and CDR2: KGHSH and LQKENI.

The chain's CDR3 is CASSFDRASYGYTF. For the CDR3, the DNA is TGTGCCAGCAGCTTCGACAGGGCCTCCTATGGCTACACCTTC. This sequence joins TRBV7-2 and TRBJ1-2, with 7 bases matching TRBD1. The length of the CDR3 is 14 residues. CDR1 is SGHTA and CDR2 is FQGNSA in the germline V gene. V was pared by 3 bases and J by 4 bases, with 5 bases of the junction left unmatched.

V gene TRBV20-1 combines with J gene TRBJ1-3; D gene unclear. V dropped 5 bases and J dropped 0 bases, with 8 bases sitting between them. The germline V gene has CDR1 DFQATT and CDR2 SNEGSKA (reference sequence). The CDR3 length is 13 residues. CDR3 in amino acids: CSAGASSGNTIYF. As DNA, the CDR3 is TGCAGTGCTGGTGCTAGCTCTGGAAACACCATATATTTT.

The chain recombines TRBV6-5 with TRBJ1-1; D not certain. Germline CDR1 and CDR2: MNHEY and SVGAGI. The CDR3 is 15 residues long. Deletions cut 0 bases from V and 2 bases from J, with 10 bases between. The CDR3 protein is CASSYSGEGNTEAFF. The DNA of the CDR3 is TGTGCCAGCAGTTACTCGGGTGAGGGAAACACTGAAGCTTTCTTT.

Here the CDR3 reads CASSLNTGGTAEAFF. CDR3 DNA sequence: TGTGCCAGCAGCTTAAATACGGGTGGAACGGCTGAAGCTTTCTTT. V gene TRBV7-9 combines with J gene TRBJ1-1, with no clear D. CDR1 is SEHNR and CDR2 is FQNEAQ in the germline V gene (reference sequence). The CDR3 extends over 15 amino acids. V was pared by 2 bases and J by 6 bases, with 16 bases between.

The chain uses TRBV5-1 and TRBJ2-1, with 11 bases aligning to TRBD2. Germline V lookup: CDR1 SGHRS, CDR2 YFSETQ. The CDR3 runs to 15 residues. After removal of 7 bases from V and 6 bases from J, the junction contained 9 bases not matched to a gene. Here the CDR3 DNA reads TGCGCCAGCTCCCTGGGACTAGCGGATACCAATGAGCAGTTCTTC. Translated: CASSLGLADTNEQFF.